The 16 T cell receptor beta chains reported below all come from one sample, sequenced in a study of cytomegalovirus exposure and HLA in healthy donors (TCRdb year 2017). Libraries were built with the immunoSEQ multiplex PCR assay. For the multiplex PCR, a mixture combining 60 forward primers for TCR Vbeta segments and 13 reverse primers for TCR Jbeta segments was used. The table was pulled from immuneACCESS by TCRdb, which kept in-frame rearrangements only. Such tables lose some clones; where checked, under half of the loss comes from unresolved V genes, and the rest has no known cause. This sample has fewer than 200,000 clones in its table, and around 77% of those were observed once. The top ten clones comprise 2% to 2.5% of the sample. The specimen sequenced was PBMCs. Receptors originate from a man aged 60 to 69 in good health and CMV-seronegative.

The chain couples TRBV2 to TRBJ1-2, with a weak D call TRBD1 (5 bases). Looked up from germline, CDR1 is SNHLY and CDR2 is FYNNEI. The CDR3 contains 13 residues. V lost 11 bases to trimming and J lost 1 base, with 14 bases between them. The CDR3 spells CAGAGQLNYGYTF. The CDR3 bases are TGTGCCGGGGCTGGGCAACTTAACTATGGCTACACCTTC.

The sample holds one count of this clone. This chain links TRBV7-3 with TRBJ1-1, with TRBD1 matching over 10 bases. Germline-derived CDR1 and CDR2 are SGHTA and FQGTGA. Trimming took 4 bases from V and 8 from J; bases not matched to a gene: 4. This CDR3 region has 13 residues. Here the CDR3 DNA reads TGTGCCAGCAGCTACCGGGACAGGGGCGAAGCTTTCTTT. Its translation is CASSYRDRGEAFF.

The CDR3 spells CASSLGNRVNTEAFF. The DNA of the CDR3 is TGCGCCAGCAGCTTGGGCAACAGGGTGAACACTGAAGCTTTCTTT. The V and J genes are TRBV5-1 and TRBJ1-1, with D maybe TRBD1 (6 bases). The V and J ends lost 0 bases and 0 bases respectively, with 9 bases between them. Germline lookup yields CDR1 SGHRS and CDR2 YFSETQ. The CDR3 spans 15 residues.

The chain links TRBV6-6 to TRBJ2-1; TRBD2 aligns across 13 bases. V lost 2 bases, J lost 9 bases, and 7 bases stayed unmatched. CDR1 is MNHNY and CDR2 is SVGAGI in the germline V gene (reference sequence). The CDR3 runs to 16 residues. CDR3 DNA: TGTGCCAGCAGTTACACTAGCGGGGGGGCTGGGGGTGAGCAGTTCTTC. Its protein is CASSYTSGGAGGEQFF.

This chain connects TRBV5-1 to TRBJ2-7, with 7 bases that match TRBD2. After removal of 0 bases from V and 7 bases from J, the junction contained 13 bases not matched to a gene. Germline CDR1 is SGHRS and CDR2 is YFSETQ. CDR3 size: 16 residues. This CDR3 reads CASSLDPGGRAWEQYF. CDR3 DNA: TGCGCCAGCAGCTTGGATCCAGGTGGGAGGGCCTGGGAGCAGTACTTC.

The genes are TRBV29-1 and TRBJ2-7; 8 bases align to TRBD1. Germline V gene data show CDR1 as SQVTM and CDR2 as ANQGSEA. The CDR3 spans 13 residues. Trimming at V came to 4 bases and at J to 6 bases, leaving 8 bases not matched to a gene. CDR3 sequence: CSVGATGGSEQYF. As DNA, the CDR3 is TGCAGCGTTGGGGCAACAGGGGGAAGCGAGCAGTACTTC.

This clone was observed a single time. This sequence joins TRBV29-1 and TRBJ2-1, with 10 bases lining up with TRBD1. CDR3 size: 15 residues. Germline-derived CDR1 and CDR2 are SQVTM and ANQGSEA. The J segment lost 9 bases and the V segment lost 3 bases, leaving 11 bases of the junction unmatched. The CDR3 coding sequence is TGCAGCGTTGAGGGGTCCGGGACAGGGGTCTCTGAGCAGTTCTTC. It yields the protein CSVEGSGTGVSEQFF.

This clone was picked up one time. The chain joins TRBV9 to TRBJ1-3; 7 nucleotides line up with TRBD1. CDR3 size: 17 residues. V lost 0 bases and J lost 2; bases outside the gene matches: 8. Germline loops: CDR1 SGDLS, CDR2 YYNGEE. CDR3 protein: CASSVGGGQEPGNTIYF. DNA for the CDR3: TGTGCCAGCAGCGTAGGAGGAGGACAGGAACCTGGAAACACCATATATTTT.

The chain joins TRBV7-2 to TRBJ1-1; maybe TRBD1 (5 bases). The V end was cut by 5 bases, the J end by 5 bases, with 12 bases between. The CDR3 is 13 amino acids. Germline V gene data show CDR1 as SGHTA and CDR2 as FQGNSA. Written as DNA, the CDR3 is TGTGCCAGCAGCCTCACGGAGGGGACTGAAGCTTTCTTT. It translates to CASSLTEGTEAFF.

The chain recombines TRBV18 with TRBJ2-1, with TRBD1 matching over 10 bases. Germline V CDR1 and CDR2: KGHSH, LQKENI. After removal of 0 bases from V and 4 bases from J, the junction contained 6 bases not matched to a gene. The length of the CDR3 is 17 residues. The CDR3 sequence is CASSPPPGGQGYNEQFF. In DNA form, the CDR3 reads TGTGCCAGCTCACCACCGCCCGGGGGACAGGGGTACAATGAGCAGTTCTTC.

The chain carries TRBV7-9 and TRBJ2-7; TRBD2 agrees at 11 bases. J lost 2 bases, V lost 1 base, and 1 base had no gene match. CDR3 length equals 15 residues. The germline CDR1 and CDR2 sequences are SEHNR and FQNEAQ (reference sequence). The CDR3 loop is CASSLVSGGAYEQYF. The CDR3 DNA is TGTGCCAGCAGCTTAGTTAGCGGGGGGGCCTACGAGCAGTACTTC.

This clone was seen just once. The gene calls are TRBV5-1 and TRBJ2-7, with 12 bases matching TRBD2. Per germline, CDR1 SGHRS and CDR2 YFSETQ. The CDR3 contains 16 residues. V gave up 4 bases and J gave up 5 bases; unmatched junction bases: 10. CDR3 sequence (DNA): TGCGCCAGCAGCCCCCTTCTAGCGGGGGGGCTTAACGAGCAGTACTTC. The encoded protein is CASSPLLAGGLNEQYF. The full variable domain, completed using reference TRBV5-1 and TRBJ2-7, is KAGVTQTPRYLIKTRGQQVTLSCSPISGHRSVSWYQQTPGQGLQFLFEYFSETQRNKGNFPGRFSGRQFSNSRSEMNVSTLELGDSALYLCASSPLLAGGLNEQYFGPGTRLTVT.

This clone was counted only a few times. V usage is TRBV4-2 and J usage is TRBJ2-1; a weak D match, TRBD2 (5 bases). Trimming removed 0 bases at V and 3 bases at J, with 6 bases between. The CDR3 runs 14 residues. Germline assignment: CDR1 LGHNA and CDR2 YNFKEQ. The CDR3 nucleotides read TGTGCCAGCAGCCAAGATAGCGACTACAATGAGCAGTTCTTC. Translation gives CASSQDSDYNEQFF.

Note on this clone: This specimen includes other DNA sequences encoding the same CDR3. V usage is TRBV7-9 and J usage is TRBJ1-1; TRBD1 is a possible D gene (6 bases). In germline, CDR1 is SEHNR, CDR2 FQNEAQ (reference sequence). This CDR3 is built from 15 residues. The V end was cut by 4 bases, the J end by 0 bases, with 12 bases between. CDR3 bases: TGTGCCAGCAGCTCCCCGACAGGCATGAACACTGAAGCTTTCTTT. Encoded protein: CASSSPTGMNTEAFF. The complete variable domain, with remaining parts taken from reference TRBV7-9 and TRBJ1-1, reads DTGVSQNPRHKITKRGQNVTFRCDPISEHNRLYWYRQTLGQGPEFLTYFQNEAQLEKSRLLSDRFSAERPKGSFSTLEIQRTEQGDSAMYLCASSSPTGMNTEAFFGQGTRLTVV.

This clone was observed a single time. DNA of the CDR3: TGTGCCAGCAGTTGGGGGACAGGAGATAATTCACCCCTCCACTTT. Encoded protein: CASSWGTGDNSPLHF. The chain has TRBV5-6 and TRBJ1-6; 8 nucleotides match TRBD1. V was clipped by 5 bases and J by 5 bases; unmatched bases: 6. Germline CDR1 and CDR2: SGHDT and YYEEEE. The length of the CDR3 is 15 residues.

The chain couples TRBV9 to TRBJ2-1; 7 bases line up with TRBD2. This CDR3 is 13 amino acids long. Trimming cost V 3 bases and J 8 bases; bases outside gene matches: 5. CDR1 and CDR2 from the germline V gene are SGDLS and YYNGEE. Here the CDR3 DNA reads TGTGCCAGCAGCGAAAGACTAGCCGATGAGCAGTTCTTC. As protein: CASSERLADEQFF. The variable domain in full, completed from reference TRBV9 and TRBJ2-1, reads DSGVTQTPKHLITATGQRVTLRCSPRSGDLSVYWYQQSLDQGLQFLIQYYNGEERAKGNILERFSAQQFPDLHSELNLSSLELGDSALYFCASSERLADEQFFGPGTRLTVL.